Listed below are T cell receptor beta chains from one sample, sequenced in a study of beta chain features in type 1 diabetes. TCRdb's copy holds only in-frame clones and misses some; the assay was immunoSEQ multiplex PCR. The sample shows roughly 220,000 clones, 15% to 20% of them seen only once. The sequencing input was naive CD4+ T cells from blood. The source is a man aged 30 to 45 with type 1 diabetes. The CDR3 runs from the conserved cysteine through the conserved F or W. The D gene is left open where the match is weak. Some rows have no size entry. The others give once, few or many, or a class for an expanded clone.

cdr3_length d_call clone_size j_call v_call cdr3_aa
14 TRBD2 - TRBJ2-1 TRBV29-1 CSARLAGSYNEQFF
12 - - TRBJ2-3 TRBV28 CACRSSTDTQYF
14 - - TRBJ1-2 TRBV6-5 CASSYSRRVAGYTF
16 - few TRBJ2-1 TRBV7-2 CASSSGRIVSYNEQFF
14 - few TRBJ2-3 TRBV25-1 CASSGLRVTDTQYF
13 - - TRBJ2-7 TRBV2 CASTTAPTYEQYF
15 - - TRBJ1-1 TRBV30 CAWSVWAPVNTEAFF
14 - - TRBJ2-7 TRBV30 CAWTIRGTSGEQYF
14 TRBD1 - TRBJ1-4 TRBV7-9 CASQQGTGDEKLFF
14 - few TRBJ2-3 TRBV18 CASSLPVEGDTQYF
14 - - TRBJ1-4 TRBV10-3 CATSLRATNEKLFF
13 - - TRBJ2-1 TRBV5-1 CASGQLSYNEQFF
13 - few TRBJ2-7 TRBV5-1 CASSFGAGDEQYF
11 - - TRBJ2-1 TRBV6-1 CASSGWNEQFF
18 TRBD2 - TRBJ2-1 TRBV4-2 CASSQEWSLAGWDNEQFF
12 - - TRBJ2-7 TRBV7-2 CASSYAMDEQYF
18 - few TRBJ1-4 TRBV23-1 CASSQSVGGVSANEKLFF
13 - few TRBJ2-2 TRBV9 CASSGRTTGELFF
18 TRBD1 few TRBJ1-5 TRBV15 CATRSSGTGGVGNQPQHF
12 - - TRBJ2-7 TRBV10-3 CAISETGYEQYF
14 - - TRBJ2-3 TRBV18 CASSPRPSTDTQYF
16 - - TRBJ1-4 TRBV28 CASSPPGGVANEKLFF